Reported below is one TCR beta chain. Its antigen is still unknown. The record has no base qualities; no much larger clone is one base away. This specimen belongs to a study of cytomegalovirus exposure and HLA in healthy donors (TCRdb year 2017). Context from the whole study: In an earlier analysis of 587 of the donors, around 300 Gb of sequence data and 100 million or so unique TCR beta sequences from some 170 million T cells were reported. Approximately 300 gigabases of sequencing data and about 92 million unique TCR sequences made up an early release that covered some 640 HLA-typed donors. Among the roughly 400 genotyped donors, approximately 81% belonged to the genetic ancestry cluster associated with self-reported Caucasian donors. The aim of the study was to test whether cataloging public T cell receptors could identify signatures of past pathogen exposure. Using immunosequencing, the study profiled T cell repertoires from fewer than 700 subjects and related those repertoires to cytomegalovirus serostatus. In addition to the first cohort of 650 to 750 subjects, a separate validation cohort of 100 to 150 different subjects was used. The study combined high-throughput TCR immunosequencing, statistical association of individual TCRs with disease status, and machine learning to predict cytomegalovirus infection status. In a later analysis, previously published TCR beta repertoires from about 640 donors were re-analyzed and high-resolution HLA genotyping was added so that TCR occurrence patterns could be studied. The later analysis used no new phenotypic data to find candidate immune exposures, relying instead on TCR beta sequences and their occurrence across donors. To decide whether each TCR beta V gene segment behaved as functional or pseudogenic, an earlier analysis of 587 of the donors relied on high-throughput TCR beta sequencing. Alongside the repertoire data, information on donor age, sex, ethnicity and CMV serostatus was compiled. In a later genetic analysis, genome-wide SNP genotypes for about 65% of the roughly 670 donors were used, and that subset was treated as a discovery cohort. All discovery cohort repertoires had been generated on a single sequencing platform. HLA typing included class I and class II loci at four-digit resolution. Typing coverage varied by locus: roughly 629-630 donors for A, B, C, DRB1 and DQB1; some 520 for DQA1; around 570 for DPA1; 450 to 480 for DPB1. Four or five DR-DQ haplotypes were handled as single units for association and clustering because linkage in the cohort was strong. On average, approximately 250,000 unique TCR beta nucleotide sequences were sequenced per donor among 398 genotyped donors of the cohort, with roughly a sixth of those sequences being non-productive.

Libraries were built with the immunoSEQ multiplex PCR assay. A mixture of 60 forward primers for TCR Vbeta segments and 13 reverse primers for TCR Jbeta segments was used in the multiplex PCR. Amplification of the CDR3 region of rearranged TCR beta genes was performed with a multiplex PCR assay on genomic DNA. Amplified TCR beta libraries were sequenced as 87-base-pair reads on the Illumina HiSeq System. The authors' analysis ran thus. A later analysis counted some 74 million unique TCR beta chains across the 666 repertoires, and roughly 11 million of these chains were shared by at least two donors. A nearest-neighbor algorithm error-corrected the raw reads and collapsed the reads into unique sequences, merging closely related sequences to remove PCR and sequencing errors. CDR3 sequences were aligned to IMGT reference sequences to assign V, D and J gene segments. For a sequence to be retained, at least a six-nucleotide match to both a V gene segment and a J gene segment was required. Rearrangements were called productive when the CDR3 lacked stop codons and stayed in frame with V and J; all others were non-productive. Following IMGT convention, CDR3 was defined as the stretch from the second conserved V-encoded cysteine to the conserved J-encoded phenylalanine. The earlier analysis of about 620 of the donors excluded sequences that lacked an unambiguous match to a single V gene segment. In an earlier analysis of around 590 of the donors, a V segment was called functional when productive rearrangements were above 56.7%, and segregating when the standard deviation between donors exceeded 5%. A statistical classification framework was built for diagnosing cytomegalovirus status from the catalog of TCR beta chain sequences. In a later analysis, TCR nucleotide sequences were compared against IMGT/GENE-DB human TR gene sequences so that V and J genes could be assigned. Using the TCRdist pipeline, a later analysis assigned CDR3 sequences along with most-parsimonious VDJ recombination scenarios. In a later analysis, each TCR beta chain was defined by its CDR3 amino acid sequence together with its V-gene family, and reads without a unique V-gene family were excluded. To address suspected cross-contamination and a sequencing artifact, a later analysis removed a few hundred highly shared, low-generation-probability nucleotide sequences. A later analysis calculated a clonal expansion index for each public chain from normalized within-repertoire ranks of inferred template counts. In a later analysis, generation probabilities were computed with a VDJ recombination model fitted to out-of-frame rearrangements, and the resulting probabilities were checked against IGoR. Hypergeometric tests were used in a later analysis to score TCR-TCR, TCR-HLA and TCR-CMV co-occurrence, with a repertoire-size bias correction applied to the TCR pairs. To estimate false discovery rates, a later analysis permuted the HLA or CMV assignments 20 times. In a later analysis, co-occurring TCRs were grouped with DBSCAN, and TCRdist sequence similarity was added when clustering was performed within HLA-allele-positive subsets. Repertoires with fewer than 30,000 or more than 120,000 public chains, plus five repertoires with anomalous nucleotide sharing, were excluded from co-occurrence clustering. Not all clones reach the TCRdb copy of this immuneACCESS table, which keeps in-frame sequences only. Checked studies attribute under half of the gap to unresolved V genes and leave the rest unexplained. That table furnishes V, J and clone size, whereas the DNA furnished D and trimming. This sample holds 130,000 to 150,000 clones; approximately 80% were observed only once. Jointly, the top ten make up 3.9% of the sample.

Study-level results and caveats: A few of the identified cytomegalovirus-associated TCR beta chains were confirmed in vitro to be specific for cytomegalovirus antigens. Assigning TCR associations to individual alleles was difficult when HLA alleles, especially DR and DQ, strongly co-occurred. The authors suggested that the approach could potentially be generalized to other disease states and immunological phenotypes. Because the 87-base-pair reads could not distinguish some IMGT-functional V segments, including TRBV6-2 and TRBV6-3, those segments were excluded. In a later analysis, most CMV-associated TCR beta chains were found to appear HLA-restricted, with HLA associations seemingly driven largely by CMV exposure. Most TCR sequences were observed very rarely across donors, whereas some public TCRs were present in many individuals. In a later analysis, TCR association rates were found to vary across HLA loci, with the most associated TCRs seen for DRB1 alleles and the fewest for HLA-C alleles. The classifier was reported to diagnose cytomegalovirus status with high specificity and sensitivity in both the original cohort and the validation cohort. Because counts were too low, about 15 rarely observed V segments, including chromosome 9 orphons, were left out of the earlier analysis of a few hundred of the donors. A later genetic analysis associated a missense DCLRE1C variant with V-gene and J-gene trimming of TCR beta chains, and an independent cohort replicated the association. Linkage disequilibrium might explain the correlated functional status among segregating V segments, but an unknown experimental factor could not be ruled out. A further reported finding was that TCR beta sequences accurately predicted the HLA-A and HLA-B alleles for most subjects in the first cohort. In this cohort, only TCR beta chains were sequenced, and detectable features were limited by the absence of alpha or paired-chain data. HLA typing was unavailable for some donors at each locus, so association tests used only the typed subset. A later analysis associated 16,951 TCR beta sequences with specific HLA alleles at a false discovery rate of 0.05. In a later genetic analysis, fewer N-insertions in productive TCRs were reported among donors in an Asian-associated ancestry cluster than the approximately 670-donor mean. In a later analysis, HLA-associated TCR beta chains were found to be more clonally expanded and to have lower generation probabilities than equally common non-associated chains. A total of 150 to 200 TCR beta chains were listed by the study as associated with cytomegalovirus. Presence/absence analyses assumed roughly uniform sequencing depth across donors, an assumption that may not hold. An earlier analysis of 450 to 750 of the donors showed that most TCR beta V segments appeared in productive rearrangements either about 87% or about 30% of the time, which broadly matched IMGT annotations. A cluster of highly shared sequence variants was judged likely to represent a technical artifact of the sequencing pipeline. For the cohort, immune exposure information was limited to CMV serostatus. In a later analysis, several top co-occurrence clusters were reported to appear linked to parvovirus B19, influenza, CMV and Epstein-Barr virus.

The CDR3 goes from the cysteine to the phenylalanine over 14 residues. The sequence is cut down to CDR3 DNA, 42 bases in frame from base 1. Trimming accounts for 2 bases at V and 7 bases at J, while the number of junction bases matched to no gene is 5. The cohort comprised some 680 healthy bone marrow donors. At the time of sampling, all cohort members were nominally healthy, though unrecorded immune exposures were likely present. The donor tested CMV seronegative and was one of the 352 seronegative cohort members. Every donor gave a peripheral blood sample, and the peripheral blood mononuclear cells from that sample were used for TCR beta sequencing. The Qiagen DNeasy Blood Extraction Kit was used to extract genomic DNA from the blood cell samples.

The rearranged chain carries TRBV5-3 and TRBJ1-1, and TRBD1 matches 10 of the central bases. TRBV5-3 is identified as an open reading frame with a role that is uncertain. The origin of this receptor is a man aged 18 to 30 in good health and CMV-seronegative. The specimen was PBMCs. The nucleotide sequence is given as TGTGCCAGAAGCTTTCCGACAGGGGGCGGTGAAGCTTTCTTT. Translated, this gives CARSFPTGGGEAFF.